These 21 T cell receptor beta chains were all obtained from the same sample, sequenced in a study of OX40 agonist ivuxolimab in advanced cancers. Produced via immunoSEQ multiplex PCR; TCRdb's table is partial and in-frame only. The sample yields under 85,000 clones, more than 85% seen once. Sequenced here: CD4+ or CD8+ T cells sorted from blood, sampled in a trial of the OX40 agonist ivuxolimab. These receptors were obtained from an adult with an advanced solid tumor such as melanoma, head and neck, liver or kidney cancer.

This clone showed up just once. J is TRBJ2-2 and V is TRBV7-2, with D possibly TRBD2 on 5 matching bases. This CDR3 is built from 12 residues. The V gene's germline CDR1 is SGHTA and CDR2 FQGNSA. Trimming left V 7 bases short and J 4 bases short, with 7 bases between. The DNA for the CDR3 is TGTGCCAGCATCCTAGCCACCGGGGAGCTGTTTTTT. Translated: CASILATGELFF.

The rearrangement joins TRBV12-5 to TRBJ1-3, with D perhaps matching TRBD1 (6 bases). The CDR3 covers 16 residues. V lost 6 bases and J 0 bases, leaving 15 bases between the germline ends. CDR1 and CDR2 from the germline V gene are LGHNT and FRNRAP. The CDR3 spells CASGMDSRYSGNTIYF. For the CDR3, the DNA is TGTGCTAGTGGAATGGACAGCCGGTACTCTGGAAACACCATATATTTT.

The V gene is TRBV5-6, the J gene TRBJ1-5, with TRBD1 identical over 8 bases. V shed 3 bases, J shed 6 bases, and the junction held 5 bases outside the gene matches. The CDR3 totals 14 residues. Germline V CDR1 and CDR2: SGHDT, YYEEEE. CDR3: CASSSGQGGQPQHF. As DNA, the CDR3 is TGTGCCAGCAGCTCCGGACAGGGAGGTCAGCCCCAGCATTTT. The full variable domain, rest sourced from reference TRBV5-6 and TRBJ1-5, is DAGVTQSPTHLIKTRGQQVTLRCSPKSGHDTVSWYQQALGQGPQFIFQYYEEEERQRGNFPDRFSGHQFPNYSSELNVNALLLGDSALYLCASSSGQGGQPQHFGDGTRLSIL.

The chain has TRBV7-8 and TRBJ2-7; no clear D gene. Germline values: CDR1 SGHVS, CDR2 FQNEAQ. V lost 1 base and J lost 5, with 18 bases in between. The CDR3 contains 16 residues. CDR3 coding DNA: TGTGCCAGCAGCTTAGAACTTTTGGTGGGTCCGGACGAGCAGTACTTC. Amino acids: CASSLELLVGPDEQYF.

This sequence joins TRBV7-8 and TRBJ2-5; D not certain. V was cut by 5 bases and J by 4 bases, with 11 bases left in between. Per germline, CDR1 SGHVS and CDR2 FQNEAQ. The CDR3 sequence is 13 residues long. The DNA for the CDR3 is TGTGCCAGCAGCCTAAACACGAGAGAGACCCAGTACTTC. It specifies CASSLNTRETQYF.

The chain is built from TRBV27 and TRBJ2-7; tentative D call: TRBD2 (6 bases). CDR1 and CDR2 from the germline V gene are MNHEY and SMNVEV (reference sequence). This CDR3 has 14 amino acids. V dropped 3 bases and J dropped 2 bases, with 11 bases sitting between them. This CDR3 reads CASSLEGLPYEQYF. The CDR3 region has the DNA TGTGCCAGCAGTTTGGAGGGCCTACCCTACGAGCAGTACTTC.

V and J are TRBV19 and TRBJ2-7, with D tentatively TRBD2 (5 bases). Germline V CDR1 and CDR2: LNHDA, SQIVND (reference sequence). There are 14 residues in the CDR3. Trimming removed 5 bases at V and 0 bases at J, with 11 bases between. This CDR3 reads CASSPGLGSYEQYF. CDR3 bases: TGTGCCAGTAGTCCGGGGTTGGGCTCCTACGAGCAGTACTTC. Based on the CDR3 plus reference TRBV19 and TRBJ2-7, the full variable domain is DGGITQSPKYLFRKEGQNVTLSCEQNLNHDAMYWYRQDPGQGLRLIYYSQIVNDFQKGDIAEGYSVSREKKESFPLTVTSAQKNPTAFYLCASSPGLGSYEQYFGPGTRLTVT.

The rearrangement joins TRBV5-5 to TRBJ2-7; tentatively, D is TRBD2 (6 bases). V dropped 1 base and J dropped 0 bases, with 20 bases sitting between them. This CDR3 spans 18 amino acids. CDR1 is SGHKS, CDR2 YYEKEE, per germline (reference sequence). The CDR3 bases are TGTGCCAGCAGCTTGTTCCCATTGGGACTTTACAGCTCCTACGAGCAGTACTTC. Protein: CASSLFPLGLYSSYEQYF.

V gene TRBV27 combines with J gene TRBJ2-7; D may be TRBD1 or TRBD2 (7 bases each). The CDR3 is made up of 13 amino acids. Per the germline V gene, CDR1 is MNHEY and CDR2 is SMNVEV (reference sequence). Trimming removed 11 bases at V and 3 bases at J, with 17 bases between. The CDR3 protein is CASSGGGSYEQYF. The CDR3 coding sequence is TGTGCCTCCTCAGGGGGGGGGAGCTACGAGCAGTACTTC.

The rearrangement links TRBV27 to TRBJ2-1, with TRBD2 identical over 9 bases. Per germline, CDR1 MNHEY and CDR2 SMNVEV (reference sequence). The V segment lost 3 bases and the J segment 5 bases; nucleotides outside the gene matches: 5. The CDR3 totals 15 residues. The CDR3 reads CASSLGTSRHNEQFF. The CDR3 region has the DNA TGTGCCAGCAGTTTGGGGACTAGCAGACACAATGAGCAGTTCTTC.

The genes are TRBV27 and TRBJ2-1, with 7 nucleotides matching TRBD1. Germline CDR1 and CDR2: MNHEY and SMNVEV (reference sequence). The CDR3 extends over 18 amino acids. With 2 bases clipped from V and 0 bases from J, the junction kept 10 bases outside the gene matches. The CDR3 is CASSLLPLQGSSYNEQFF. CDR3 coding DNA: TGTGCCAGCAGTTTACTGCCCCTACAGGGGAGCTCCTACAATGAGCAGTTCTTC.

The rearrangement links TRBV11-2 to TRBJ1-2, with unresolved D. The CDR3 loop spans 14 amino acids. Germline V gene lookup returns CDR1 SGHAT and CDR2 FQNNGV. Trimming took off 5 bases at V and 5 bases at J, with 15 bases between the two ends. CDR3 DNA: TGTGCCAGCAGCGCTCACCTAGGCCTTTATGGCTACACCTTC. Protein sequence: CASSAHLGLYGYTF.

The V gene is TRBV7-9, the J gene TRBJ1-1; D unresolved. The V gene lost 5 bases and the J gene lost 7 bases, with 11 bases spanning the gap. Germline CDR1 is SEHNR and CDR2 is FQNEAQ (reference sequence). This CDR3 spans 12 amino acids. The CDR3 bases are TGTGCCAGCAGCCTGGGCGGTAGTGAAGCTTTCTTT. Residues: CASSLGGSEAFF. Using reference TRBV7-9 and TRBJ1-1 for the parts outside the CDR3, the full variable domain is DTGVSQNPRHKITKRGQNVTFRCDPISEHNRLYWYRQTLGQGPEFLTYFQNEAQLEKSRLLSDRFSAERPKGSFSTLEIQRTEQGDSAMYLCASSLGGSEAFFGQGTRLTVV.

The rearrangement joins TRBV27 to TRBJ2-7, with D tentatively TRBD2 (6 bases). Trimming removed 3 bases at V and 4 bases at J, with 13 bases between. The CDR3 is made up of 14 amino acids. Germline CDR1 is MNHEY and CDR2 is SMNVEV (reference sequence). The CDR3 sequence: CASSFGGEAYEQYF. In DNA form, the CDR3 reads TGTGCCAGCAGTTTTGGCGGGGAGGCGTACGAGCAGTACTTC.

V usage is TRBV4-1 and J usage is TRBJ2-7; no clear D gene. This CDR3 region has 16 residues. Germline CDR1 reads MGHRA; CDR2 reads YSYEKL. V lost 1 base and J 0 bases, leaving 13 bases between the germline ends. CDR3 DNA: TGCGCCAGCAGCCAAGGGGTCAGACAATCCTCCTACGAGCAGTACTTC. Translated, it gives CASSQGVRQSSYEQYF.

V and J are TRBV7-6 and TRBJ1-1; the match to TRBD1 covers 7 bases. Trimming at V came to 2 bases and at J to 7 bases, leaving 10 bases not matched to a gene. CDR3 length equals 15 residues. The germline gives CDR1 SGHVS, CDR2 FNYEAQ. The CDR3 protein is CASSLSPDRVNEAFF. The DNA for the CDR3 is TGTGCCAGCAGCTTATCCCCTGACAGGGTAAATGAAGCTTTCTTT. Using reference TRBV7-6 and TRBJ1-1 for the parts outside the CDR3, the full variable domain is GAGVSQSPRYKVTKRGQDVALRCDPISGHVSLYWYRQALGQGPEFLTYFNYEAQQDKSGLPNDRFSAERPEGSISTLTIQRTEQRDSAMYRCASSLSPDRVNEAFFGQGTRLTVV.

This clone was detected only a few times. The chain has TRBV9 and TRBJ2-1, with 11 nucleotides matching TRBD2. V was pared by 0 bases and J by 6 bases, with 5 bases of the junction left unmatched. The V gene's germline CDR1 is SGDLS and CDR2 YYNGEE. The CDR3 spans 16 residues. The CDR3 loop is CASSVDRLAGRNEQFF. As DNA, the CDR3 is TGTGCCAGCAGCGTAGATCGACTAGCGGGGCGCAATGAGCAGTTCTTC.

The rearrangement links TRBV28 to TRBJ1-1, with TRBD1 identical over 7 bases. Per the germline V gene, CDR1 is MDHEN and CDR2 is SYDVKM. V lost 9 bases, J lost 2 bases, and 9 bases stayed unmatched. The CDR3 loop spans 14 amino acids. For the CDR3, the DNA is TGTGCCAGTTTCCCCACAGGGGCTAACACTGAAGCTTTCTTT. Translated, it gives CASFPTGANTEAFF.

The V call is TRBV4-3, the J call TRBJ2-7, with TRBD1 matching over 9 bases. There are 16 residues in the CDR3. V shed 0 bases and J 4 bases; nucleotides not matched to a gene: 7. The germline V gene has CDR1 LGHNA and CDR2 YSLEER. The CDR3 nucleotides read TGCGCCAGCAGCCAAGATCCACAGGGGGCGGGTTACGAGCAGTACTTC. It specifies CASSQDPQGAGYEQYF.

This chain uses TRBV5-1 with TRBJ2-7, with 8 nucleotides matching TRBD2. This CDR3 region has 14 residues. V lost 0 bases and J lost 5; bases outside the gene matches: 4. Germline V lookup: CDR1 SGHRS, CDR2 YFSETQ. The CDR3 bases are TGCGCCAGCAGCTTGGCGGGAGGGGACGACGAGCAGTACTTC. Translation gives CASSLAGGDDEQYF. Drawing the rest from reference TRBV5-1 and TRBJ2-7, the complete variable domain is KAGVTQTPRYLIKTRGQQVTLSCSPISGHRSVSWYQQTPGQGLQFLFEYFSETQRNKGNFPGRFSGRQFSNSRSEMNVSTLELGDSALYLCASSLAGGDDEQYFGPGTRLTVT.

This rearrangement joins TRBV5-1 to TRBJ2-7, with a possible D match to TRBD1 (5 bases). Trimming pared 4 bases from V and 2 bases from J, leaving 13 bases between. Germline CDR1 SGHRS, CDR2 YFSETQ. The CDR3 is 14 residues long. In DNA form, the CDR3 reads TGCGCCAGCAGCCCCGGCGGACAAGCCTACGAGCAGTACTTC. Translation gives CASSPGGQAYEQYF.